This note documents a single T cell receptor (beta chain) sequence. The antigen it binds to is not known. It has no much larger one-base neighbor in the sample; base qualities were not kept. This specimen comes from a study of blood T cell repertoires in COVID-19 (dated by TCRdb to the early 2020s). In the study overall: The collaborator samples originated in the United States, Italy and Spain and spanned the acute and convalescent phases of COVID-19. The material from the prospective study consisted of cDNA or gDNA derived from T cells, B-cell-depleted T cells, or PBMCs. Subjects who had been exposed to COVID-19, were actively infected with it, or had recovered from it provided the deeply sampled blood TCRbeta repertoires that made up the dataset. A freely available public database, intended as a resource for researchers studying the immune response to SARS-CoV-2, is where the repertoires were released. Samples were obtained from the ongoing ImmuneRACE study (first 160 participants) and from over 1,000 subjects provided by 6 global collaborators. The sample metadata nearly always contained a de-identified subject ID, COVID-19 status, age in years and sex. Where available, HLA class I and class II types were taken from metadata supplied by the sample provider and were not determined by assay-based typing. Broad study findings and their caveats: The quantity of clinical and demographic metadata differed by source and by participant and was supplied without curation.

Reading the germline V gene gives CDR1 SGHRS and CDR2 YFSETQ. There are 14 amino acids in the CDR3, from cysteine to phenylalanine inclusive. Only the CDR3 part of the read is kept: 42 bases, read in frame from the first base. V loses 3 bases at its end and J loses 5 bases; junction bases beyond the gene matches: 4. TCRbeta CDR3 regions were amplified from genomic DNA by means of the immunoSEQ Assay, a bias-controlled multiplex PCR. In the authors' own workflow: Nucleated cell counts per sample were estimated from amplification of reference gene primers within the assay. To quantify the absolute abundance of each unique TCRbeta CDR3 rearrangement, sequence reads were collapsed and filtered. For each sample, productive Simpson clonality was calculated as the square root of Simpson's diversity index across productive rearrangements. As stored in TCRdb, this immuneACCESS dataset retains in-frame rearrangements with V and J assigned. A fraction of the clones does not appear; measured against another copy, unresolved V genes explain less than half of the discrepancy, and the remainder lacks a known reason. That table gives V, J and clone size, and the DNA gave D and trimming. Within this sample are about 100,000 clones, with 87% of them counted one time only. The top ten hold about 16% of the sample.

Whole blood was collected in K2EDTA tubes by collaborating institutions according to the institutions' own protocols. For TCRbeta analysis, collaborators shipped samples as frozen whole blood, isolated PBMCs, or DNA extracted from either of those sample types. The receptor was derived from a man aged 50 or older with acute or convalescent COVID-19. Sequenced sample: peripheral blood. The chain links TRBV5-1 with TRBJ2-3, and TRBD1 matches 9 of the central bases. The DNA sequence is given as TGCGCCAGCAGCTCCGGGACAGGGAAAGATACGCAGTATTTT. Its protein reads: CASSSGTGKDTQYF.